This TCR beta chain was captured in a study of read filtering for tumor transcriptome and immune sequencing. From roughly 0.4 ug of RNA, a library with molecular barcoded alpha/delta and beta/gamma adaptors was made. TCRdb analysed the reads with MiXCR anew, one entry per CDR3 protein. The sample has 50,000 or so distinct CDR3 sequences; around 20% are singletons. The germline V and J ends were trimmed by 10 bases and 5 bases, with 17 bases remaining between them. This CDR3 comprises 13 residues. Germline V gene lookup returns CDR1 ENHRY and CDR2 SYGVKD. Sequences were obtained from a population of CD138-negative cells sorted from bone marrow. The clonotype comes from a donor aged 40 or over with multiple myeloma. J is TRBJ2-5 and V is TRBV10-3, with D perhaps assigned TRBD1 or TRBD2 (6 bases each). The CDR3 region has the DNA TGTGCCACCACCGGGGGCAGCGAGGAGACCCAGTACTTC. Amino acid sequence: CATTGGSEETQYF.